Each of the 30 T cell receptor beta chains below was sequenced from the same sample in a study of Graves' ophthalmopathy and Graves' hyperthyroidism. Scientists amplified the TCR beta CDR3 regions from RNA transcripts. An opening RT-PCR round employed HTBI primers and preceded a second-round multiplex PCR. Via MiXCR, TCRdb re-called the multiplex PCR reads, giving one row per CDR3 protein. The sample contains roughly 1.1 million distinct CDR3 sequences, less than 45% of which appear only once. The sequencing input was peripheral blood or thyroid tissue (not recorded which). These receptors were taken from an adult man with Graves' hyperthyroidism.

This chain links TRBV2 with TRBJ2-7, with 9 bases lining up with TRBD2. The CDR3 length is 15 residues. Trimming at V came to 6 bases and at J to 3 bases, leaving 9 bases not matched to a gene. Germline lookup yields CDR1 SNHLY and CDR2 FYNNEI. CDR3 in amino acids: CASRKVAGVSYEQYF. The CDR3 DNA follows: TGTGCCAGCAGGAAGGTAGCGGGAGTGAGCTACGAGCAGTACTTC.

This clonotype was detected a few times. V and J are TRBV6-1 and TRBJ2-2; 7 bases fit TRBD2. CDR3 length equals 19 residues. J was trimmed by 4 bases and V by 4 bases; bases with no gene match: 18. Germline loops: CDR1 MNHNS, CDR2 SASEGT. CDR3 sequence: CASSGWRGFQQRGTGELFF. The CDR3 DNA reads TGTGCCAGCAGTGGATGGCGGGGGTTCCAGCAGCGGGGCACCGGGGAGCTGTTTTTT.

This clonotype was observed at least ten times. The J gene is TRBJ2-5, the V gene TRBV11-2, with D perhaps matching TRBD2 (5 bases). In germline, CDR1 is SGHAT, CDR2 FQNNGV. CDR3 size: 14 residues. The V and J ends lost 1 base and 4 bases respectively, with 10 bases between them. CDR3 sequence reads: CASSLAGITETQYF. The CDR3 DNA reads as TGTGCCAGCAGCTTAGCCGGGATTACAGAGACCCAGTACTTC.

This clonotype was counted ten times or more. A much larger clone differs by one base, so this may be a read error. V gene TRBV12-3 or TRBV12-4 combines with J gene TRBJ2-7; D gene uncertain. There are 12 residues in the CDR3. V was shortened by 2 bases and J by 3 bases, with 5 bases between the two germline ends. The CDR3 nucleotides are TGTGCCAGCAGTTTAAAGGTCTACGAGCAGTACTTC. Its protein is CASSLKVYEQYF.

The chain links TRBV7-2 to TRBJ1-6; tentatively, D is TRBD1 (5 bases). The V and J ends lost 2 bases and 0 bases respectively, with 14 bases between them. The CDR3 has 18 residues. Germline-derived CDR1 and CDR2 are SGHTA and FQGNSA. CDR3 sequence: CASSLNRIKSSYNSPLHF. The CDR3 DNA sequence: TGTGCCAGCAGCTTAAACAGGATTAAGAGCTCCTATAATTCACCCCTCCACTTT.

The V call is TRBV7-9, the J call TRBJ2-7; tentatively, D is TRBD1 or TRBD2 (5 bases each). This CDR3 comprises 14 residues. Trimming took 5 bases from V and 5 from J, leaving 16 bases between them. CDR1 SEHNR and CDR2 FQNEAQ come from the germline V gene (reference sequence). For the CDR3, the DNA is TGTGCCAGCAGCCCCACCGGGGCCTTGGACGAGCAGTACTTC. It yields the protein CASSPTGALDEQYF.

The chain has TRBV24-1 and TRBJ2-2; 11 bases line up with TRBD2. Germline V gives CDR1 KGHDR, CDR2 SFDVKD. Unmatched junction bases numbered 4, after V lost 9 bases and J lost 2 bases. The CDR3 is 15 residues long. The CDR3 DNA reads TGTGCCACCCGAGGGACTAGCGGTAACACCGGGGAGCTGTTTTTT. This encodes CATRGTSGNTGELFF.

Many counts were recorded for this clonotype. The chain carries TRBV7-3 and TRBJ1-6; 10 bases match TRBD1. CDR3 length equals 15 residues. With 5 bases clipped from V and 6 bases from J, the junction kept 4 bases outside the gene matches. The germline V gene encodes CDR1 SGHTA and CDR2 FQGTGA. CDR3: CASSKTGGGNSPLHF. In DNA form, the CDR3 reads TGTGCCAGCAGCAAGACAGGGGGCGGTAATTCACCCCTCCACTTT.

This clonotype was counted only a few times. This chain uses TRBV12-3 or TRBV12-4 with TRBJ2-5; tentative D call: TRBD1 (5 bases). V was shortened by 3 bases and J by 2 bases, with 10 bases between the two germline ends. The CDR3 has 14 amino acids. In DNA, the CDR3 is TGTGCCAGCAGTTTTGCAGGGCCTCAAGAGACCCAGTACTTC. Translated: CASSFAGPQETQYF.

This clonotype was counted between two and nine times. The rearrangement links TRBV5-6 to TRBJ2-7; possibly TRBD2 for D (5 bases). This CDR3 contains 14 residues. From germline, CDR1 is SGHDT and CDR2 YYEEEE. The germline V and J ends were trimmed by 2 bases and 0 bases, with 9 bases remaining between them. CDR3 nucleotide sequence: TGTGCCAGCAGCTTAGGGCGGGCCTCCTACGAGCAGTACTTC. This sequence encodes CASSLGRASYEQYF.

This clonotype was counted many times. The CDR3 sequence: CASSRNRGRDEQYF. DNA for the CDR3: TGTGCCAGCAGCCGCAACAGGGGGAGGGACGAGCAGTACTTC. The gene calls are TRBV14 and TRBJ2-7; D might be TRBD1 (8 bases). Looked up from germline, CDR1 is SGHDN and CDR2 is FVKESK. The CDR3 is 14 amino acids. V was trimmed by 4 bases and J by 5 bases, leaving 15 bases between them.

The CDR3 DNA reads TGCGCCAGCAGCCGATCAGGAGGGAGGGCCCAGGGAGAGACCCAGTACTTC. It encodes CASSRSGGRAQGETQYF. This chain joins TRBV4-3 and TRBJ2-5; TRBD2 aligns across 7 bases. Germline V lookup: CDR1 LGHNA, CDR2 YSLEER. The V gene end was trimmed by 4 bases and the J gene end by 4 bases; junction bases not matched to a gene: 15. This CDR3 is built from 17 residues.

A note on this clonotype: This may be a read error, as it is one base from a much larger clone. The chain combines TRBV6-6 with TRBJ1-2; no clear D. V was cut by 8 bases and J by 7 bases, with 17 bases left in between. Germline V gives CDR1 MNHNY, CDR2 SVGAGI (reference sequence). The CDR3 has 13 amino acids. This chain's CDR3 is CASGESGRAGYTF. The DNA of the CDR3 is TGTGCCAGCGGTGAAAGTGGAAGGGCTGGCTACACCTTC.

This clonotype has at least ten counts. This chain uses TRBV14 with TRBJ2-7; D could derive from TRBD1 or TRBD2 (5 bases each). The V and J ends lost 4 bases and 6 bases respectively, with 19 bases between them. Per germline, CDR1 SGHDN and CDR2 FVKESK. The CDR3 contains 15 residues. The chain's CDR3 is CASSLPGTGWGEQYF. As DNA, the CDR3 is TGTGCCAGCAGCCTCCCAGGGACGGGCTGGGGCGAGCAGTACTTC. Full variable domain (outside the CDR3, taken from reference TRBV14 and TRBJ2-7): EAGVTQFPSHSVIEKGQTVTLRCDPISGHDNLYWYRRVMGKEIKFLLHFVKESKQDESGMPNNRFLAERTGGTYSTLKVQPAELEDSGVYFCASSLPGTGWGEQYFGPGTRLTVT.

At least ten counts were recorded for this clonotype. The gene calls are TRBV25-1 and TRBJ1-6, with D unclear. The germline V and J ends were trimmed by 5 bases and 9 bases, with 11 bases remaining between them. This CDR3 contains 13 residues. Germline CDR1 is MGHDK and CDR2 is SYGVNS. Here the CDR3 reads CASSQGFGSPLHF. CDR3 nucleotide sequence: TGTGCCAGCAGTCAAGGATTCGGTTCACCCCTCCACTTT.

This clonotype appeared many times. The V gene is TRBV12-3 or TRBV12-4, the J gene TRBJ1-1, with a possible D match to TRBD1 (6 bases). V dropped 6 bases and J dropped 1 base, with 12 bases sitting between them. There are 14 residues in the CDR3. The CDR3 spells CASSLTGRNTEAFF. The CDR3 coding sequence is TGTGCCAGCAGCTTGACAGGAAGGAACACTGAAGCTTTCTTT.

This clonotype came up many times. The chain is built from TRBV7-9 and TRBJ2-5; TRBD2 matches 10 bases. This CDR3 is 15 amino acids long. The V and J ends lost 3 bases and 4 bases, in that order; junction bases with no gene match: 5. In germline, CDR1 is SEHNR, CDR2 FQNEAQ (reference sequence). CDR3 bases: TGTGCCAGCAGCTTCGGAGCTAGCGGGGGAGAGACCCAGTACTTC. This codes for CASSFGASGGETQYF.

This clonotype was found many times. The genes are TRBV12-3 or TRBV12-4 and TRBJ1-1; D not certain. CDR3 size: 14 residues. The V end lost 7 bases, the J end lost 10 bases, and 22 bases lay between the germline ends. The CDR3 reads CASKVLGPLEGAFF. The CDR3 bases are TGTGCCAGCAAAGTTCTTGGGCCCCTTGAGGGAGCTTTCTTT.

With regard to this clonotype: A read error may be the cause here, since a much bigger clone is one base away. The chain couples TRBV5-1 to TRBJ2-7; possible D gene TRBD2, 6 bases. Trimming took 7 bases from V and 5 from J, leaving 19 bases between them. This CDR3 has 14 amino acids. CDR1 and CDR2 (germline): SGHRS, YFSETQ. CDR3 loop: CASGSGGVLHEQYF. CDR3 bases: TGCGCCAGCGGCTCCGGAGGGGTTCTCCACGAGCAGTACTTC. Supplemented by reference TRBV5-1 and TRBJ2-7, the full variable domain reads KAGVTQTPRYLIKTRGQQVTLSCSPISGHRSVSWYQQTPGQGLQFLFEYFSETQRNKGNFPGRFSGRQFSNSRSEMNVSTLELGDSALYLCASGSGGVLHEQYFGPGTRLTVT.

This clonotype was counted at least ten times. This chain connects TRBV19 to TRBJ1-5; D uncertain. The CDR3 has 13 residues. Germline assignment: CDR1 LNHDA and CDR2 SQIVND (reference sequence). V lost 7 bases, J lost 3 bases, and 10 bases lay in between. The DNA of the CDR3 is TGTGCCAGTAAAGCACAGCTCAATCAGCCCCAGCATTTT. Protein product: CASKAQLNQPQHF.

The V gene is TRBV29-1, the J gene TRBJ2-6; D gene ambiguous. Looked up from germline, CDR1 is SQVTM and CDR2 is ANQGSEA. This CDR3 region has 13 residues. Trimming removed 1 base from V and 4 bases from J, with 5 bases in between. DNA for the CDR3: TGCAGCGTTGAAGCGGCGGGGGCCAACGTCCTGACTTTC. Its translation is CSVEAAGANVLTF. Drawing the rest from reference TRBV29-1 and TRBJ2-6, the complete variable domain is SAVISQKPSRDICQRGTSLTIQCQVDSQVTMMFWYRQQPGQSLTLIATANQGSEATYESGFVIDKFPISRPNLTFSTLTVSNMSPEDSSIYLCSVEAAGANVLTFGAGSRLTVL.

This chain connects TRBV12-3 or TRBV12-4 to TRBJ2-5; D unresolved. Trimming stripped 3 bases from V and 4 bases from J, with 15 bases between. The CDR3 spans 15 residues. The chain's CDR3 is CASSFGRASGETQYF. CDR3 DNA sequence: TGTGCCAGCAGTTTTGGAAGGGCCTCAGGAGAGACCCAGTACTTC.

With regard to this clonotype: A single base separates this from a much larger clone, so it may be a read error. The rearrangement uses TRBV4-3 and TRBJ1-6; possibly TRBD1 for D (5 bases). Germline values: CDR1 LGHNA, CDR2 YSLEER. The CDR3 contains 15 residues. V dropped 0 bases and J dropped 9 bases, with 12 bases sitting between them. This chain's CDR3 is CASSQDGDGGSPLHF. The CDR3 nucleotides are TGCGCCAGCAGCCAAGATGGGGACGGGGGTTCACCCCTCCACTTT.

V usage is TRBV7-9 and J usage is TRBJ2-2; TRBD2 matches 7 bases. The junction had 9 bases not matched to a gene; V was cut back by 2 bases and J by 3 bases. The CDR3 is 17 residues long. Germline V gene data show CDR1 as SEHNR and CDR2 as FQNEAQ (reference sequence). The chain's CDR3 is CASSLREAAGDTGELFF. As DNA, the CDR3 is TGTGCCAGCAGCTTACGGGAGGCGGCCGGGGACACCGGGGAGCTGTTTTTT.

The chain carries TRBV19 and TRBJ1-1; 7 bases fit TRBD1. V lost 8 bases to trimming and J lost 8 bases; unmatched junction nucleotides: 5. The CDR3 consists of 11 residues. Germline values: CDR1 LNHDA, CDR2 SQIVND (reference sequence). The CDR3 is CASGGQVEAFF. The CDR3 region has the DNA TGTGCCAGTGGCGGACAGGTGGAAGCTTTCTTT.

The CDR3 DNA sequence: TGTGCCAGCAGCTTGGCGGTAGCATCCCACGAGCAGTACTTC. It specifies CASSLAVASHEQYF. This chain links TRBV25-1 with TRBJ2-7; D unclear. The germline gives CDR1 MGHDK, CDR2 SYGVNS. This CDR3 has 14 amino acids. V was shortened by 6 bases and J by 5 bases, with 17 bases between the two germline ends.

Concerning this clonotype itself: The CDR3 ends on some other residue instead of the conserved phenylalanine or tryptophan, so this is likely a read error. The DNA is omitted, as the CDR3 cannot be located on it reliably, and the CDR3 follows TCRdb's listing. This chain uses TRBV5-6 with TRBJ2-6; the table's D call, TRBD2, was not checked against the DNA. The CDR3 numbers 10 amino acids, ends counted. Germline lookup yields CDR1 SGHDT and CDR2 YYEEEE. CDR3 loop: CASMKRSGRV.

The chain combines TRBV11-2 with TRBJ2-5; D possibly corresponds to TRBD2 (5 bases). Germline assignment: CDR1 SGHAT and CDR2 FQNNGV. The CDR3 is 13 residues long. The V end was cut by 5 bases, the J end by 5 bases, with 12 bases between. CDR3 region: CASSGTGYETQYF. In DNA, the CDR3 is TGTGCCAGCAGCGGAACGGGGTACGAGACCCAGTACTTC.

This clonotype was counted at least ten times. The chain couples TRBV14 to TRBJ1-4, with TRBD1 matching 7 bases. Germline V lookup: CDR1 SGHDN, CDR2 FVKESK. The CDR3 spans 15 residues. The J segment lost 6 bases and the V segment lost 3 bases, leaving 7 bases of the junction unmatched. CDR3 nucleotides: TGTGCCAGCAGCCATAGACAGGGTTATTATGAAAAACTGTTTTTT. Translating it yields CASSHRQGYYEKLFF.

V gene TRBV20-1 combines with J gene TRBJ1-2; D ambiguous. Germline values: CDR1 DFQATT, CDR2 SNEGSKA (reference sequence). The CDR3 covers 12 residues. V lost 5 bases and J 5 bases, leaving 12 bases between the germline ends. The DNA for the CDR3 is TGCAGTGCTGAGGACGTCGCATATGGCTACACCTTC. This sequence encodes CSAEDVAYGYTF.